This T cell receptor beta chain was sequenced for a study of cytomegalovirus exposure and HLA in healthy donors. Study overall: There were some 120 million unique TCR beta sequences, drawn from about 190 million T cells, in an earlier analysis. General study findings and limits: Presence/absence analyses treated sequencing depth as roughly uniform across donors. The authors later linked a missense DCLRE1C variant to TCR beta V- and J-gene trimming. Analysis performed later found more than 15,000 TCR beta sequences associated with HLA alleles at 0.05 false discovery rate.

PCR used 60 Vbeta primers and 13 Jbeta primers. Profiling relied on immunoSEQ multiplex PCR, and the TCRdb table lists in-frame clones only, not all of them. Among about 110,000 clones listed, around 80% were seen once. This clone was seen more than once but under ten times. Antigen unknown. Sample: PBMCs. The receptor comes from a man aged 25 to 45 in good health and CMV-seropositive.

The CDR3 region has the DNA TGTGCCATCGGACTAGCGGGGGTTCTACAGTACTTC. As protein: CAIGLAGVLQYF. The J gene is TRBJ2-7, the V gene TRBV10-3; the match to TRBD2 covers 13 bases. The germline gives CDR1 ENHRY, CDR2 SYGVKD. The junction had 5 bases not matched to a gene; V was cut back by 8 bases and J by 10 bases. This CDR3 has 12 amino acids.